These 22 T cell receptor beta chains were all obtained from the same sample, sequenced in a study of cytomegalovirus exposure and HLA in healthy donors. The PCR ran on 60 Vbeta and 13 Jbeta primers. TCRdb's copy holds only in-frame clones and misses some; the assay was immunoSEQ multiplex PCR. In the table there are about 98,000 clones, 80% to 85% of which are singletons. Sequencing was done on a sample of PBMCs. The receptors were sampled from a man aged 35-49 years in good health and CMV-seronegative.

The chain recombines TRBV27 with TRBJ1-6; D is possibly TRBD1 (6 bases). CDR1 and CDR2 (germline): MNHEY, SMNVEV (reference sequence). There are 17 residues in the CDR3. Trimming took 5 bases from V and 7 from J, leaving 21 bases between them. The CDR3 DNA follows: TGTGCCAGCAGTGCCTCAAAGACAGGTTTTAAGAATTCACCCCTCCACTTT. Residues: CASSASKTGFKNSPLHF.

J is TRBJ1-5 and V is TRBV28; 10 bases match TRBD1. V lost 7 bases to trimming and J lost 6 bases; unmatched junction nucleotides: 9. Germline loops: CDR1 MDHEN, CDR2 SYDVKM. The CDR3 length is 15 residues. CDR3 in amino acids: CASTDGTGARQPQHF. For the CDR3, the DNA is TGTGCCAGCACCGATGGGACAGGGGCACGTCAGCCCCAGCATTTT.

The V call is TRBV30, the J call TRBJ1-4; perhaps TRBD1 as D (5 bases). CDR1 is GTSNPN, CDR2 SVGIG, per germline (reference sequence). Between the trimmed V and J ends, which lost 2 bases and 3 bases, there was a span of 10 bases. The CDR3 totals 14 residues. Here the CDR3 reads CAWSYGRANEKLFF. The CDR3 DNA is TGTGCCTGGAGTTACGGCAGGGCTAATGAAAAACTGTTTTTT.

This clone has just one count. J is TRBJ1-6 and V is TRBV28; 10 bases are shared with TRBD1. The germline gives CDR1 MDHEN, CDR2 SYDVKM. J lost 8 bases, V lost 3 bases, and 7 bases had no gene match. The CDR3 contains 16 residues. CDR3 bases: TGTGCCAGCAGTTTTCCGACAGGGGGCAAGGATTCACCCCTCCACTTT. This encodes CASSFPTGGKDSPLHF.

The J gene is TRBJ1-1, the V gene TRBV2; 7 positions match TRBD1. Germline CDR1 is SNHLY and CDR2 is FYNNEI. Germline trimming cut 10 bases from V and 0 bases from J; bases unmatched to any gene: 17. This CDR3 has 17 residues. DNA for the CDR3: TGTGCCACCCCCGGGACAGAGGCTGAGAACCTGAACACTGAAGCTTTCTTT. Amino acids: CATPGTEAENLNTEAFF.

V usage is TRBV5-1 and J usage is TRBJ1-5; D might be TRBD1 (6 bases). The CDR3 covers 15 residues. Trimming pared 4 bases from V and 1 base from J, leaving 12 bases between. CDR1 and CDR2 from the germline V gene are SGHRS and YFSETQ. The CDR3: CASSSTGSSNQPQHF. CDR3 DNA sequence: TGCGCCAGCAGCAGCACAGGGTCGAGCAATCAGCCCCAGCATTTT.

The chain links TRBV29-1 to TRBJ1-4; 7 positions match TRBD1. V shed 6 bases and J 8 bases; nucleotides not matched to a gene: 9. Looked up from germline, CDR1 is SQVTM and CDR2 is ANQGSEA. The CDR3 consists of 13 residues. The DNA for the CDR3 is TGCAGCGTGTCCGGGACAGCGCAAGAAAAACTGTTTTTT. Protein sequence: CSVSGTAQEKLFF.

This clone was observed once. V usage is TRBV30 and J usage is TRBJ2-5; D unclear. The DNA end lines up better with TRBJ2-7; the J call may be wrong. The germline V gene has CDR1 GTSNPN and CDR2 SVGIG (reference sequence). The CDR3 is 12 residues long. For the CDR3, the DNA is TGTGCCTGGAGTGACCCGGGTTACGAGCAGTACTTC. Translated, it gives CAWSDPGYEQYF.

This clone has only one observation. This chain connects TRBV5-6 to TRBJ1-1, with no clear D. Germline V lookup: CDR1 SGHDT, CDR2 YYEEEE. CDR3 length equals 14 residues. Trimming stripped 0 bases from V and 1 base from J, with 7 bases between. CDR3 in amino acids: CASSLGRGNTEAFF. The DNA for the CDR3 is TGTGCCAGCAGCTTGGGCCGGGGGAACACTGAAGCTTTCTTT.

V usage is TRBV5-1 and J usage is TRBJ2-5; 10 nucleotides line up with TRBD1. The CDR3 spans 15 residues. Per germline, CDR1 SGHRS and CDR2 YFSETQ. V trimming: 3 bases; J trimming: 5 bases; junction bases outside the gene matches: 7. CDR3 nucleotides: TGCGCCAGCAGCTCCGGGACAGGGGTTTGGGAGACCCAGTACTTC. Protein sequence: CASSSGTGVWETQYF.

The chain combines TRBV29-1 with TRBJ2-7; D possibly corresponds to TRBD1 (5 bases). In germline, CDR1 is SQVTM, CDR2 ANQGSEA. V was clipped by 6 bases and J by 3 bases, with 9 bases between them. The CDR3 totals 11 residues. This chain's CDR3 is CSVGRVYEQYF. CDR3 nucleotide sequence: TGCAGCGTGGGCAGGGTCTACGAGCAGTACTTC.

The chain couples TRBV23-1 to TRBJ1-3; D is undetermined. TRBV23-1 is labeled an ORF, and its function is uncertain. V lost 3 bases and J 1 base, leaving 10 bases between the germline ends. The CDR3 is made up of 15 amino acids. Written as DNA, the CDR3 is TGCGCCAGCAGTCATACAAGCGATTCTGGAAACACCATATATTTT. Translation gives CASSHTSDSGNTIYF.

The chain links TRBV5-1 to TRBJ1-5, with 8 bases that match TRBD1. The CDR3 length is 16 residues. After removal of 4 bases from V and 1 base from J, the junction contained 7 bases not matched to a gene. In germline, CDR1 is SGHRS, CDR2 YFSETQ. The CDR3 DNA follows: TGCGCCAGCAGCGAGACAGGGGACGGCAGCAATCAGCCCCAGCATTTT. Encoded protein: CASSETGDGSNQPQHF.

The V gene is TRBV2, the J gene TRBJ2-7, with 7 bases that match TRBD1. Germline CDR1 SNHLY, CDR2 FYNNEI. This CDR3 has 15 residues. Trimming took 8 bases from V and 6 from J; bases not matched to a gene: 16. CDR3 residues: CASHQPGQRVVEQYF. The DNA of the CDR3 is TGTGCCAGCCACCAACCGGGACAGAGGGTTGTCGAGCAGTACTTC.

CDR3 loop: CASSSVGWREQYF. The CDR3 nucleotides are TGTGCCAGCAGCTCAGTGGGCTGGCGCGAGCAGTACTTC. V and J are TRBV14 and TRBJ2-7, with D uncertain. The CDR3 spans 13 residues. Germline-derived CDR1 and CDR2 are SGHDN and FVKESK. Trimming left V 5 bases short and J 6 bases short, with 14 bases between.

The chain carries TRBV28 and TRBJ1-2; D unclear. Trimming removed 7 bases at V and 5 bases at J, with 17 bases between. Germline CDR1 MDHEN, CDR2 SYDVKM. CDR3 size: 14 residues. The CDR3 sequence: CASTPPDSGYGYTF. CDR3 bases: TGTGCCAGCACCCCCCCGGATTCGGGTTATGGCTACACCTTC.

The rearrangement uses TRBV5-1 and TRBJ2-7; 7 nucleotides agree with TRBD1. J lost 6 bases, V lost 0 bases, and 9 bases had no gene match. The CDR3 has 15 amino acids. CDR1 and CDR2 (germline): SGHRS, YFSETQ. This chain's CDR3 is CASSLGPGQIIEQYF. The CDR3 DNA reads as TGCGCCAGCAGCTTGGGACCGGGACAGATAATCGAGCAGTACTTC.

DNA for the CDR3: TGTGCCAGCAGCTTAGCAGGGGCCAGGGGATTCTCTGAAGCTTTCTTT. Amino acid sequence: CASSLAGARGFSEAFF. The V call is TRBV7-9, the J call TRBJ1-1; tentatively, D is TRBD1 (6 bases). This CDR3 spans 16 amino acids. The V gene lost 0 bases and the J gene lost 6 bases, with 17 bases spanning the gap. Germline V gene sequence: CDR1 SEHNR, CDR2 FQNEAQ (reference sequence). Full variable domain (rest looked up from reference TRBV7-9 and TRBJ1-1): DTGVSQNPRHKITKRGQNVTFRCDPISEHNRLYWYRQTLGQGPEFLTYFQNEAQLEKSRLLSDRFSAERPKGSFSTLEIQRTEQGDSAMYLCASSLAGARGFSEAFFGQGTRLTVV.

This chain uses TRBV6-5 with TRBJ1-2; weak D call: TRBD1 (5 bases). Trimming pared 0 bases from V and 8 bases from J, leaving 16 bases between. The CDR3 contains 15 residues. Germline CDR1 is MNHEY and CDR2 is SVGAGI. CDR3 DNA sequence: TGTGCCAGCAGTTACTCGAATCCGGGGGTTGTAGGCTACACCTTC. It codes for CASSYSNPGVVGYTF.

This chain connects TRBV6-1 to TRBJ2-7; D is ambiguous. CDR3 length: 13 residues. Germline V gene sequence: CDR1 MNHNS, CDR2 SASEGT. V lost 8 bases and J lost 0, with 11 bases in between. DNA for the CDR3: TGTGCCAGCCTGGCTGACAACTCCTACGAGCAGTACTTC. It is translated as CASLADNSYEQYF.

The V call is TRBV4-1, the J call TRBJ2-5, with 9 positions matching TRBD2. The end of the DNA aligns better with TRBJ2-7, so the J call may be wrong. Germline-derived CDR1 and CDR2 are MGHRA and YSYEKL. The CDR3 covers 15 residues. CDR3 DNA: TGCGCCAGCAGCCAAGAGCCTAGCGGGGTTCGCGAGCAGTACTTC. Translating gives CASSQEPSGVREQYF.

The rearrangement links TRBV28 to TRBJ2-3; 9 positions match TRBD2. The V gene's germline CDR1 is MDHEN and CDR2 SYDVKM. Trimming removed 6 bases from V and 2 bases from J; junction bases left unmatched: 9. The CDR3 extends over 16 amino acids. The CDR3 DNA is TGTGCCAGCAGCCCCGGTAGCGGGAGATACACAGATACGCAGTATTTT. Protein product: CASSPGSGRYTDTQYF.